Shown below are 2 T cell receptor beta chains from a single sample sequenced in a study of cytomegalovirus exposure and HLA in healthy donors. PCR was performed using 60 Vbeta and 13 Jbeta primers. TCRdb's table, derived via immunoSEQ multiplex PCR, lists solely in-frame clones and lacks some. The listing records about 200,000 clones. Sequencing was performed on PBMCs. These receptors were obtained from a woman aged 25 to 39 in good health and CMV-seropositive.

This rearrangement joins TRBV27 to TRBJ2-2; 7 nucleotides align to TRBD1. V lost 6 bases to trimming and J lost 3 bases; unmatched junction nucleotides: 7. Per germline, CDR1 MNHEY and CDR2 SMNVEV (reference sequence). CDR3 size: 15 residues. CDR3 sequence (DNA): TGTGCCAGCAGCTTTAGGGGGACAGACACCGGGGAGCTGTTTTTT. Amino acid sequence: CASSFRGTDTGELFF.

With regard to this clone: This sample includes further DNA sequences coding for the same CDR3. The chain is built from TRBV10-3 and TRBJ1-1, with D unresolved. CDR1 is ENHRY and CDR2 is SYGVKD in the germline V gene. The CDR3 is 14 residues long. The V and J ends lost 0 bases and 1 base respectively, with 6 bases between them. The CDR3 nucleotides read TGTGCCATCAGTGAGTCGCGGGGGAACACTGAAGCTTTCTTT. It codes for CAISESRGNTEAFF.